Sequencing of this T cell receptor beta chain was carried out in a study of beta chain features in type 1 diabetes. The study's findings and limits: Researchers reported that naive, central memory and Treg TCRB repertoires appeared more similar in patients than in healthy donors. Cells expressing TCR highly could be over-represented by cDNA sequencing. Type 1 diabetes patients had VDJ junctions that carried fewer insertions and more deletions.

Worth noting for this clone: Its antigen remains unidentified.

Isolated RNA was reverse transcribed in full, so expressed TCRB transcripts were sequenced. Using immunoSEQ multiplex PCR, the repertoire was profiled, and TCRdb retains in-frame clones only, with some absent. The sample lists some 900,000 clones; around a sixth were seen once. Sequenced: naive CD4+ T cells from blood. The TCR was taken from a woman aged 18-35 years in good health.

The CDR3 DNA is TGCAGCGTTGAAGATAACTTCTCCTACGAGCAGTACTTC. Residues: CSVEDNFSYEQYF. The rearrangement links TRBV29-1 to TRBJ2-7; D gene unclear. Trimming left V 0 bases short and J 0 bases short, with 6 bases between. Germline CDR1 reads SQVTM; CDR2 reads ANQGSEA. The CDR3 loop spans 13 amino acids.